The clone carrying this TCR beta chain was detected only once. Its cognate antigen is unknown. The table came from immunoSEQ multiplex PCR; TCRdb's copy has only in-frame clones and leaves some out. The table includes around 1.4 million clones, roughly 98.5% detected once. These data belong to a study of shared clonotypes between healthy human individuals. The study's findings and limits: The naive CD4 repertoires of several donors were compared, and around 5.1% of clonotypes were shared.

Germline values: CDR1 LNHDA, CDR2 SQIVND (reference sequence). The CDR3 spans 12 residues. V was trimmed by 9 bases and J by 2 bases, leaving 10 bases between them. The source of this sequence is a man under 40 in good health. Sequenced input: naive CD4+ T cells sorted from blood. Subset reported: CD45RA+ positively selected. This chain joins TRBV19 and TRBJ1-2; TRBD1 is a possible D gene (5 bases). CDR3 sequence reads: CASLRGNYGYTF. The CDR3 DNA reads TGTGCCAGCCTAAGGGGAAACTATGGCTACACCTTC.